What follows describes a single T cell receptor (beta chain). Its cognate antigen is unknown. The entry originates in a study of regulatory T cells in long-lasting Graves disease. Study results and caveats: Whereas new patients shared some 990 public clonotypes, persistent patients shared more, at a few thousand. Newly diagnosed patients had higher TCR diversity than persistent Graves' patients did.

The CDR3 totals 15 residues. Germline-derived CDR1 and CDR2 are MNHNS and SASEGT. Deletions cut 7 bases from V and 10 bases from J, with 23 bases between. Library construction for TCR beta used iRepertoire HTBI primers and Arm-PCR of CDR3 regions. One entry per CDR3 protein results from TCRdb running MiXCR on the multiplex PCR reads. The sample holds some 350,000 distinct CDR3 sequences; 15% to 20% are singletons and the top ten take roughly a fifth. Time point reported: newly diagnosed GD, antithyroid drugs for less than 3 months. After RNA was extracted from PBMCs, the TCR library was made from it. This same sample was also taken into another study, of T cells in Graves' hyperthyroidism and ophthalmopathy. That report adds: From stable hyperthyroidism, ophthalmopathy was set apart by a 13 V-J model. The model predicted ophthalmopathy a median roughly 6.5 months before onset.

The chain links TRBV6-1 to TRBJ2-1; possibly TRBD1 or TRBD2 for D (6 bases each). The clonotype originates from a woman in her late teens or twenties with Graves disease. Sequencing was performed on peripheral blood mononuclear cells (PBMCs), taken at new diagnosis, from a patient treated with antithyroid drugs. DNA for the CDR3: TGTGCCAGCAAGGCCGGGGGCCCGCTCCCACCAGAGCAGTTCTTC. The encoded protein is CASKAGGPLPPEQFF.